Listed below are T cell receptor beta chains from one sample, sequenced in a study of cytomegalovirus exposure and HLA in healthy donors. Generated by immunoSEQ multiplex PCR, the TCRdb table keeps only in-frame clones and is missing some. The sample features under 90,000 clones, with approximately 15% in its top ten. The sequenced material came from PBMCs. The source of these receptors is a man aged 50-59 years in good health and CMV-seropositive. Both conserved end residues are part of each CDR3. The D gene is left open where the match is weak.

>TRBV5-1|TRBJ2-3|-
TGCGCCAGCAGCGAGGCACATGGCACAGATACGCAGTATTTT
CASSEAHGTDTQYF
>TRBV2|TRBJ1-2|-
TGTGCCAGCAGTGAAGCTTTAAAGAGGACAGCCTATGGCTACACCTTC
CASSEALKRTAYGYTF
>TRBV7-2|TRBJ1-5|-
TGTGCCAGCAGCTTAACCTCCTCAACCGACAGTGCCCAGCATTTT
CASSLTSSTDSAQHF
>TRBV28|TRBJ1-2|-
TGTGCCTCCCAAAGGGAGGGGCTTCAATATGGCTACACCTTC
CASQREGLQYGYTF
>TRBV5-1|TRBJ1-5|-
TGCGCCAGCAGCTTGGGCCCAAGCCTAGGAGGCAATCAGCCCCAGCATTTT
CASSLGPSLGGNQPQHF
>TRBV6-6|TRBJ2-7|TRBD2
TGTGCCAGCAGAATACTAGCGGGAGCCTACGAGCAGTACTTC
CASRILAGAYEQYF
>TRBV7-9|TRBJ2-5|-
TGTGCCAGCAGCTTAGCGAGGGTTGCCCAAGAGACCCAGTACTTC
CASSLARVAQETQYF
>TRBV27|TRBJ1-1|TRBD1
TGTGCCAGCAGTTTTCAGGCAGGGGGCTTCACTGAAGCTTTCTTT
CASSFQAGGFTEAFF
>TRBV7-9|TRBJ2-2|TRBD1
TGTGCCAGCAGCCCTACAGGGGACGGGGAGCTGTTTTTT
CASSPTGDGELFF
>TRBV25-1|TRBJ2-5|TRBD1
TGTGCCAGCAGTGAATCTAGGGGACAGCAAGAGACCCAGTACTTC
CASSESRGQQETQYF
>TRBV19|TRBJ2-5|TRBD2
TGTGCCAGTACCATTAGCGGGGGGCTCGTGGAGACCCAGTACTTC
CASTISGGLVETQYF
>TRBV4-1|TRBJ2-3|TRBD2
TGCGCCAGCAGCCACTTACTAGCGGTCGTGGGGGATACGCAGTATTTT
CASSHLLAVVGDTQYF
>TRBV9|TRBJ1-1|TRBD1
TGTGCCAGCAGCTCAGGGGGGCAGGACACTGAAGCTTTCTTT
CASSSGGQDTEAFF
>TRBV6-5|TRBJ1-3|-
TGTGCCAGCAGCTTAGGAGGAGGGCCGGGAAACACCATATATTTT
CASSLGGGPGNTIYF
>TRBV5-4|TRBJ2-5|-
TGTGCCAGCAGCTTTGCGGCCCAAGAGACCCAGTACTTC
CASSFAAQETQYF
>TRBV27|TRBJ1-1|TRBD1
TGTGCCAGCAGGCCCCCGACAGGGGGAAAAGGGACTGAAGCTTTCTTT
CASRPPTGGKGTEAFF
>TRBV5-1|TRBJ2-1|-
TGCGCCAGCAGCTTATTGACTAGTGAGAATGAGCAGTTCTTC
CASSLLTSENEQFF
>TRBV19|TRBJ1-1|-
TGTGCCAGTAGTATAGGGAGGGGTGAAGCTTTCTTT
CASSIGRGEAFF
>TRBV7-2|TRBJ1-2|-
TGTGCCAGCAGCACCGGGAACCTAGCTGTCTACACCTTC
CASSTGNLAVYTF
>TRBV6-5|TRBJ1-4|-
TGTGCCAGCAGTTACTCGAGGGGGTGGAGTGGTGAAAAACTGTTTTTT
CASSYSRGWSGEKLFF
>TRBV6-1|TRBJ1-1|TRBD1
TGTGCCAGCAGGCCCAGGGGGCGGGCGGGAGCTTTCTTT
CASRPRGRAGAFF
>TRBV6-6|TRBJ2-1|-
TGTGCCAGCAGTTACTCGGGACTCTCCTACAATGAGCAGTTCTTC
CASSYSGLSYNEQFF
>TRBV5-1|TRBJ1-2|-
TGCGCCAGCAGCTTGGGTACAGGGAGCGGCTACACCTTC
CASSLGTGSGYTF
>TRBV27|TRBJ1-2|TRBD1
TGTGCCAGCAGTCCCAGGGGGCTGGCCTATGGCTACACCTTC
CASSPRGLAYGYTF
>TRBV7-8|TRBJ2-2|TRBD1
TGTGCCAGCAGCTCCCGGGACAGTAACACCGGGGAGCTGTTTTTT
CASSSRDSNTGELFF
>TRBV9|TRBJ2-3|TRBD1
TGTGCCAGCAGCTTCTCCGGGACAGGGGGAGTAGATACGCAGTATTTT
CASSFSGTGGVDTQYF